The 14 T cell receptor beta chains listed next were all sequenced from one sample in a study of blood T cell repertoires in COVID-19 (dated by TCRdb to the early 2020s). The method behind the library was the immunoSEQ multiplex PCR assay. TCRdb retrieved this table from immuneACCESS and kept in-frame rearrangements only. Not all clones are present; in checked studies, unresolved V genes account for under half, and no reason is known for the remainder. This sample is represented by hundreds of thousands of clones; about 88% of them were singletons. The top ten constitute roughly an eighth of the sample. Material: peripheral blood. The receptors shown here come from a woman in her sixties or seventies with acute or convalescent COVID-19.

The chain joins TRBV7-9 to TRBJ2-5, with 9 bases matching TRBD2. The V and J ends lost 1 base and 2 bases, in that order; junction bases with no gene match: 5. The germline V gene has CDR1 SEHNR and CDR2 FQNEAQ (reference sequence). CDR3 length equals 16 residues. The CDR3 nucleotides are TGTGCCAGCAGCTTAGGATCTAGCGGGGAACAAGAGACCCAGTACTTC. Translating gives CASSLGSSGEQETQYF.

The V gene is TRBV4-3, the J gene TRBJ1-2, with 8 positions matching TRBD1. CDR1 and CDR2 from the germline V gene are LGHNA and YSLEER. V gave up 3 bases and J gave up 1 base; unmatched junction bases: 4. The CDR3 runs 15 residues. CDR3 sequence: CASSHVQGGNYGYTF. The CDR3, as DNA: TGCGCCAGCAGCCATGTACAGGGGGGTAACTATGGCTACACCTTC.

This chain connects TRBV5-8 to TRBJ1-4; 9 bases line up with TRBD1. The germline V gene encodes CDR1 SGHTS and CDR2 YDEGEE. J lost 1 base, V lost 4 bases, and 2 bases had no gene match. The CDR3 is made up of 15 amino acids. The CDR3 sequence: CASSLGQGTNEKLFF. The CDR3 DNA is TGTGCCAGCAGCCTGGGACAGGGAACTAATGAAAAACTGTTTTTT.

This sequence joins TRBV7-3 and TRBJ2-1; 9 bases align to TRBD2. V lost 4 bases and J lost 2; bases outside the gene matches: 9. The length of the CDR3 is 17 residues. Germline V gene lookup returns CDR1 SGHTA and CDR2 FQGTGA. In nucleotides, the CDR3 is TGTGCCAGCAGCTCGACCCTAGCGGGATCACCCTACAATGAGCAGTTCTTC. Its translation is CASSSTLAGSPYNEQFF.

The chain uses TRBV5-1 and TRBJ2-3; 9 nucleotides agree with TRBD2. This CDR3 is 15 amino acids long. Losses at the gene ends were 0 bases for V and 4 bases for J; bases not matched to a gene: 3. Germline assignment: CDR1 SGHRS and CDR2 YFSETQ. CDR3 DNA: TGCGCCAGCAGCTTGGGCGGGAGGGCCCCAGATACGCAGTATTTT. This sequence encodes CASSLGGRAPDTQYF.

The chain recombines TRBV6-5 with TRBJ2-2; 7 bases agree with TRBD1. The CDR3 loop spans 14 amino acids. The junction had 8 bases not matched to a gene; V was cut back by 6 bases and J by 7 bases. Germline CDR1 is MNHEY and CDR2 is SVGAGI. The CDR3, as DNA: TGTGCCAGCAGGAGACAGGGAAGGAACGGGGAGCTGTTTTTT. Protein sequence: CASRRQGRNGELFF.

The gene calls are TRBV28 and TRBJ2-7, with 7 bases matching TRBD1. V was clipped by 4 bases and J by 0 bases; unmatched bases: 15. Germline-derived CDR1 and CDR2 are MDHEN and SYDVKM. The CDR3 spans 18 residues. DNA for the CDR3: TGTGCCAGCAGTTCCCCCCAGAGTGACAGGGCCAGCTCCTACGAGCAGTACTTC. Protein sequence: CASSSPQSDRASSYEQYF.

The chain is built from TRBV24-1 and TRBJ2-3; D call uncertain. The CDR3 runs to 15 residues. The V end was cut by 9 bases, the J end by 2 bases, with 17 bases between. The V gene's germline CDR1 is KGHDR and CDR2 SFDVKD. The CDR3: CATGDFGAATDTQYF. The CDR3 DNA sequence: TGTGCCACCGGGGATTTTGGAGCTGCCACAGATACGCAGTATTTT.

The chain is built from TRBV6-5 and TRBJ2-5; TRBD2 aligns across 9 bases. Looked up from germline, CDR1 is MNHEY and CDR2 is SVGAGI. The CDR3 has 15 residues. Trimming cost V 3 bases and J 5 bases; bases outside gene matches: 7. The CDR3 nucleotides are TGTGCCAGCAGTTATTCAGCGGGGGGCACGGAGACCCAGTACTTC. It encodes CASSYSAGGTETQYF.

The CDR3 DNA reads TGTGCCAGCTCACCAGTGGGACAGGGAACTCCAGTCGACGAGCAGTACTTC. Protein: CASSPVGQGTPVDEQYF. This chain links TRBV18 with TRBJ2-7, with 9 bases matching TRBD1. Germline CDR1 KGHSH, CDR2 LQKENI. V dropped 2 bases and J dropped 5; count of bases not matched to a gene: 13. The CDR3 consists of 17 residues.

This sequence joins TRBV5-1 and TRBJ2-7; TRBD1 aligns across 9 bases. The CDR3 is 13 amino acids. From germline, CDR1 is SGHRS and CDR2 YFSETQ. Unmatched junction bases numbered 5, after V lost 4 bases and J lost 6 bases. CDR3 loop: CASSTGGAVEQYF. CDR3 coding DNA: TGCGCCAGCAGCACAGGGGGCGCGGTCGAGCAGTACTTC.

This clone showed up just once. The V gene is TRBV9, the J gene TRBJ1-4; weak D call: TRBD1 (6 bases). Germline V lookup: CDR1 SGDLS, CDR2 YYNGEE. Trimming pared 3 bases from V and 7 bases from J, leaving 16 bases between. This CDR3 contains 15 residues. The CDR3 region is CASSANAGTTEKLFF. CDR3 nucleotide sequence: TGTGCCAGCAGCGCCAACGCCGGGACAACTGAAAAACTGTTTTTT.

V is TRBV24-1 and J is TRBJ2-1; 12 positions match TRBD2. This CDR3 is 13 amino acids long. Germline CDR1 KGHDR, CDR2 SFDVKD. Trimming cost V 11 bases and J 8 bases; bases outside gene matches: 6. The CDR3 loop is CAIGLAGRDEQFF. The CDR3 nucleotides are TGTGCCATCGGACTAGCGGGACGGGATGAGCAGTTCTTC.

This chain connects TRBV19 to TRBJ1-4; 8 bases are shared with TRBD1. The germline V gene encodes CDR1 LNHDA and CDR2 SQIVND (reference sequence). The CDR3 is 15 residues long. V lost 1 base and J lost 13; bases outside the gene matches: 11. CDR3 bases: TGTGCCAGTAGTATAGGGGGACAGGCCTTTCGGGGACTGTTTTTT. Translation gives CASSIGGQAFRGLFF.